This TCR beta chain was documented in a study of T cell clonotyping in hematopoietic cell transplantation (TCRdb year 2021). For the study in its entirety: A total of under 150 blood samples were collected in the study from around 40 consecutive transplant recipients and their related donors. Recruitment of patients was conducted between 2015 and January 2017, and follow-up was continued until September 2020 or death. The full study reports these points: Inverse Simpson Index values from donors and from recipients before transplant predicted broader TCR repertoire diversity after transplant. Just a small fraction of recipient repertoires overlapped with donor repertoires, and more than 95% appeared de novo at the given depth. A decrease in recipient TCR diversity was observed after transplant, and a progressive increase in pathologically expanded clonotypes was seen from day 30 to day 180. The sample size was limited and the cells went unsorted, which meant the CD4 and CD8 repertoire contributions could not be told apart.

Related transplant donors provided blood samples for TCR beta sequencing. Using Nuclei Lysis Solution, genomic DNA was extracted from unfractionated peripheral blood mononuclear cells that were either fresh or cryopreserved. Regarding this clone: Its antigen is unknown. Base qualities were left out, and no much larger clone turns up one base away.

The immunoSEQ assay, a bias-controlled multiplex PCR with V- and J-specific primers, was used to amplify TCR beta CDR3 regions from genomic DNA. A proprietary barcode and Illumina adapter sequences were added to the CDR3 amplicons in a second PCR step. An Illumina MiSeq instrument was used for sequencing of the CDR3 libraries. On the authors' methods: Export and quality control were done with immunoSEQ Analyzer 3.0, while downstream analyses used R Bioconductor and Immunarch. Only productive rearrangements within the normalized downsampled data set were used in the calculation of repertoire metrics. In the normalized cohort, a clonotype counted as pathologically expanded if the clonotype was larger than 5 templates. Repertoire diversity was measured with the Inverse Simpson Index. To capture all clonotypes, the CMV-specificity analyses were run on the non-normalized data set. TCRdb limited this immuneACCESS table to in-frame rearrangements with V and J called. A share of clones is missing; checked studies link under half to unresolved V genes, and the rest is unexplained. V, J and clone size derive from that table, while D and trimming were established from the DNA sequence. Present in this sample are about 43,000 clones, around 95% of which were seen just once. The ten most abundant clones make up roughly 0.9% of the sample.

V has 2 bases trimmed and J has 5 bases trimmed; junction bases matching no gene number 5. Sequences SGHTA (CDR1) and FQGTGA (CDR2) are obtained from the germline V gene. The CDR3 numbers 15 residues from cysteine through phenylalanine. Just the 45-base CDR3 DNA is kept, in frame starting at base 1. Rearrangement joined TRBV7-3 to TRBJ1-1; 10 central nucleotides agree with TRBD1. Sample: peripheral blood mononuclear cells. The TCR originated in a man aged 25-45 years in good health. Some clones in this sample may be carry-over from other donors' samples. CDR3 sequence: CASSLSGQGRTEAFF. The DNA sequence follows: TGTGCCAGCAGCTTATCGGGACAGGGGAGGACTGAAGCTTTCTTT.